This is a list of T cell receptor beta chains from one sample in a study of cytomegalovirus exposure and HLA in healthy donors. The table came from immunoSEQ multiplex PCR; TCRdb's copy has only in-frame clones and leaves some out. Among about 200,000 clones listed, approximately 80% were seen once. The material sequenced was PBMCs. These receptors were obtained from a male donor in good health and CMV-seronegative. CDR3s include the opening cysteine and the closing phenylalanine or tryptophan.

j_call: TRBJ2-7; v_call: TRBV7-8; cdr3_aa: CASSFGAGGRPEQYF
j_call: TRBJ1-6; v_call: TRBV19; cdr3_aa: CASTTGAASPLHF
j_call: TRBJ1-2; v_call: TRBV29-1; cdr3_aa: CSARQGDYGYTF
j_call: TRBJ2-5; v_call: TRBV9; cdr3_aa: CASSPRTGTPQETQYF
j_call: TRBJ2-5; v_call: TRBV7-9; cdr3_aa: CASSLGDRGLKETQYF
j_call: TRBJ1-3; v_call: TRBV4-1; cdr3_aa: CASSQGQGASGNTIYF
j_call: TRBJ1-5; v_call: TRBV7-2; cdr3_aa: CASSLDPPAEQPQHF
j_call: TRBJ1-1; v_call: TRBV2; cdr3_aa: CASSRQGAGETEAFF
j_call: TRBJ2-3; v_call: TRBV29-1; cdr3_aa: CSVEDRGQADISTDTQYF
j_call: TRBJ2-7; v_call: TRBV13; cdr3_aa: CASSPSLGGYEQYF
j_call: TRBJ1-4; v_call: TRBV19; cdr3_aa: CASSMGVATNEKLFF
j_call: TRBJ1-1; v_call: TRBV27; cdr3_aa: CASSLSNSLLNTEAFF
j_call: TRBJ2-3; v_call: TRBV10-3; cdr3_aa: CAISLQGGTSTDTQYF
j_call: TRBJ2-7; v_call: TRBV12-5; cdr3_aa: CASGKDWYEQYF
j_call: TRBJ2-7; v_call: TRBV28; cdr3_aa: CASSLSSGKSYEQYF
j_call: TRBJ1-3; v_call: TRBV7-8; cdr3_aa: CASSLEAGAFFGNTIYF
j_call: TRBJ2-7; v_call: TRBV4-2; cdr3_aa: CASSQDLAGTNYEQYF
j_call: TRBJ2-1; v_call: TRBV9; cdr3_aa: CASSGGPTRGRAQSLYYNEQFF
j_call: TRBJ2-7; v_call: TRBV5-1; cdr3_aa: CASSLVVSPYEQYF
j_call: TRBJ2-7; v_call: TRBV19; cdr3_aa: CASSIGTSGSYEQYF
j_call: NA; v_call: TRBV28; cdr3_aa: CASSQSSGSYEQYF
j_call: TRBJ2-1; v_call: TRBV5-4; cdr3_aa: CASSGPGLEGAEQFF
j_call: TRBJ2-3; v_call: TRBV6-1; cdr3_aa: CASSPFSGRGDTQYF
j_call: TRBJ2-3; v_call: TRBV7-2; cdr3_aa: CASSLTATRTGDTQYF
j_call: TRBJ2-1; v_call: TRBV2; cdr3_aa: CARTSGSSYNEQFF